This entry lists 4 T cell receptor beta chains sequenced from one sample in a study of Graves' ophthalmopathy and Graves' hyperthyroidism. RNA served as the template for amplifying TCR beta CDR3 regions. RT-PCR in the first round used HTBI primers; a second-round multiplex PCR followed. From the multiplex PCR reads, TCRdb called clonotypes with MiXCR, one entry per CDR3 protein. The data show 350,000 to 450,000 distinct CDR3 sequences, around 21% seen once. Sequenced: peripheral blood. The source of these receptors is a woman aged 18 to 35 with stable Graves' hyperthyroidism.

This clonotype was detected many times. The gene calls are TRBV20-1 and TRBJ2-7; 16 bases align to TRBD2. The CDR3 is 15 amino acids. V dropped 5 bases and J dropped 5; count of bases not matched to a gene: 6. The germline V gene encodes CDR1 DFQATT and CDR2 SNEGSKA (reference sequence). The CDR3 coding sequence is TGCAGTGCTGCAGGGACTAGCGGGAGGGACCACGAGCAGTACTTC. Its protein is CSAAGTSGRDHEQYF.

This clonotype was picked up many times. The chain links TRBV12-5 to TRBJ1-1; a weak D match, TRBD1 (5 bases). Trimming left V 3 bases short and J 5 bases short, with 10 bases between. The length of the CDR3 is 13 residues. Germline-derived CDR1 and CDR2 are LGHNT and FRNRAP. The CDR3 nucleotides are TGTGCTAGTGGTTTTCAGGGAAGGACTGAAGCTTTCTTT. This sequence encodes CASGFQGRTEAFF.

This clonotype was picked up many times. The CDR3 sequence: CASSEASGRYTGELFF. Here the CDR3 DNA reads TGTGCCAGCAGTGAGGCAAGCGGGAGATACACCGGGGAGCTGTTTTTT. The rearrangement joins TRBV6-4 to TRBJ2-2; TRBD2 agrees at 8 bases. The CDR3 has 16 residues. Trimming took 3 bases from V and 3 from J; bases not matched to a gene: 6. The germline V gene has CDR1 MRHNA and CDR2 SNTAGT.

This clonotype was detected many times. V usage is TRBV2 and J usage is TRBJ2-7; 8 nucleotides align to TRBD1. Trimming at V came to 7 bases and at J to 4 bases, leaving 15 bases not matched to a gene. There are 16 residues in the CDR3. Looked up from germline, CDR1 is SNHLY and CDR2 is FYNNEI. This chain's CDR3 is CASTGTGPGSVYEQYF. CDR3 bases: TGTGCCAGCACTGGGACAGGCCCCGGGAGCGTGTACGAGCAGTACTTC.